The 17 T cell receptor beta chains given below trace back to one sample, sequenced in a study of blood T cell repertoires in COVID-19. Assay: immunoSEQ multiplex PCR; the TCRdb copy retains only in-frame clones and omits some. The sample has about 180,000 clones, approximately 88% seen once. The sample was peripheral blood. Receptors originate from a woman aged 50 to 60 with acute or convalescent COVID-19.

This rearrangement joins TRBV12-3 or TRBV12-4 to TRBJ1-1; tentative D call: TRBD1 (5 bases). V was shortened by 0 bases and J by 4 bases, with 6 bases between the two germline ends. This CDR3 contains 13 residues. Here the CDR3 DNA reads TGTGCCAGCAGTTTAGCGACAGTCACTGAAGCTTTCTTT. This codes for CASSLATVTEAFF.

The chain has TRBV12-3 or TRBV12-4 and TRBJ1-2; possibly TRBD1 for D (6 bases). Trimming took off 8 bases at V and 4 bases at J, with 14 bases between the two ends. The CDR3 is made up of 13 amino acids. This chain's CDR3 is CASGTRLIYGYTF. In DNA, the CDR3 is TGTGCCAGCGGGACACGACTGATCTATGGCTACACCTTC.

V and J are TRBV2 and TRBJ1-2, with 7 bases aligning to TRBD1. CDR3 length: 14 residues. Germline V CDR1 and CDR2: SNHLY, FYNNEI. The V gene end was trimmed by 1 base and the J gene end by 8 bases; junction bases not matched to a gene: 7. CDR3 DNA sequence: TGTGCCAGCAGTGAAGTGACAGGGATTCGCGGCTACACCTTC. This codes for CASSEVTGIRGYTF. The complete variable domain, with remaining parts taken from reference TRBV2 and TRBJ1-2, reads EPEVTQTPSHQVTQMGQEVILRCVPISNHLYFYWYRQILGQKVEFLVSFYNNEISEKSEIFDDQFSVERPDGSNFTLKIRSTKLEDSAMYFCASSEVTGIRGYTFGSGTRLTVV.

The chain employs TRBV11-3 and TRBJ2-2; TRBD2 matches at 7 bases. This CDR3 comprises 15 residues. The ends lost 5 bases at V and 5 bases at J; junction bases unmatched: 8. CDR1 and CDR2 (germline): SGHNT, YENEEA. The CDR3 loop is CASSPLVGGTGELFF. In nucleotides, the CDR3 is TGTGCCAGCAGCCCTCTCGTCGGGGGGACCGGGGAGCTGTTTTTT.

The chain combines TRBV7-3 with TRBJ2-3, with TRBD2 matching 13 bases. Losses at the gene ends were 5 bases for V and 7 bases for J; bases not matched to a gene: 3. The CDR3 consists of 14 residues. Germline-derived CDR1 and CDR2 are SGHTA and FQGTGA. In DNA form, the CDR3 reads TGTGCCAGCAGCACTAGCGGGGGGGCAAATACGCAGTATTTT. Translation: CASSTSGGANTQYF.

V is TRBV5-1 and J is TRBJ1-1, with 9 bases aligning to TRBD1. The CDR3 sequence is 15 residues long. V trimming: 4 bases; J trimming: 1 base; junction bases outside the gene matches: 5. The germline V gene has CDR1 SGHRS and CDR2 YFSETQ. DNA of the CDR3: TGCGCCAGCAGCAAAACGGGACAGGGGAACACTGAAGCTTTCTTT. It translates to CASSKTGQGNTEAFF.

The CDR3 nucleotides are TGTGCCAGCAGCTTGTCACCGGGAAACACAGATACGCAGTATTTT. Translation: CASSLSPGNTDTQYF. The chain joins TRBV5-4 to TRBJ2-3; possible D gene TRBD2, 5 bases. The CDR3 totals 15 residues. Per the germline V gene, CDR1 is SGHNT and CDR2 is YYREEE (reference sequence). V was pared by 1 base and J by 2 bases, with 11 bases between.

The table lists this clone with a count of one. The J gene is TRBJ1-1, the V gene TRBV5-4; D not resolved. The V and J ends lost 4 bases and 0 bases respectively, with 7 bases between them. This CDR3 region has 13 residues. Germline-derived CDR1 and CDR2 are SGHNT and YYREEE (reference sequence). As DNA, the CDR3 is TGTGCCAGCAGCAGTACACTGAACACTGAAGCTTTCTTT. Protein product: CASSSTLNTEAFF.

In this sample, this clone turned up once. The V call is TRBV3-1 (or the pseudogene TRBV3-2), the J call TRBJ2-3, with TRBD2 matching 11 bases. The CDR3 covers 16 residues. Germline-derived CDR1 and CDR2 are LGHDT and YNNKEL (reference sequence). Germline trimming cut 4 bases from V and 1 base from J; bases unmatched to any gene: 4. This chain's CDR3 is CASSLLLAGGTDTQYF. The CDR3 DNA reads as TGTGCCAGCAGCCTTTTACTAGCGGGAGGCACAGATACGCAGTATTTT.

V gene TRBV27 combines with J gene TRBJ2-7; the D is unclear. V was pared by 11 bases and J by 3 bases, with 17 bases between. CDR3 length: 13 amino acids. Germline assignment: CDR1 MNHEY and CDR2 SMNVEV (reference sequence). CDR3 region: CALGPPSLYEQYF. The DNA for the CDR3 is TGTGCCCTAGGCCCCCCATCCCTCTACGAGCAGTACTTC.

The chain has TRBV12-3 or TRBV12-4 and TRBJ2-3; possibly TRBD1 for D (6 bases). This CDR3 has 13 residues. CDR3 protein: CTTTRGFTDTQYF. CDR3 nucleotides: TGTACCACAACGAGGGGGTTCACAGATACGCAGTATTTT.

This clone appeared once. The chain is built from TRBV29-1 and TRBJ2-7, with 10 bases that match TRBD1. Germline CDR1 and CDR2: SQVTM and ANQGSEA. Unmatched junction bases numbered 5, after V lost 6 bases and J lost 3 bases. This CDR3 comprises 13 residues. CDR3 residues: CSVNGQGDYEQYF. The CDR3 DNA reads TGCAGCGTGAACGGACAGGGGGACTACGAGCAGTACTTC.

The J gene is TRBJ2-1, the V gene TRBV6-5, with TRBD2 identical over 10 bases. V was pared by 2 bases and J by 7 bases, with 5 bases of the junction left unmatched. The CDR3 consists of 15 residues. Per the germline V gene, CDR1 is MNHEY and CDR2 is SVGAGI. Here the CDR3 reads CASSYQREGPNEQFF. The CDR3 region has the DNA TGTGCCAGCAGTTACCAGCGGGAGGGCCCAAATGAGCAGTTCTTC.

The chain has TRBV3-1 (or the pseudogene TRBV3-2) and TRBJ2-1, with TRBD2 identical over 7 bases. The CDR3 length is 15 residues. V lost 0 bases, J lost 5 bases, and 4 bases stayed unmatched. Germline V gives CDR1 LGHDT, CDR2 YNNKEL (reference sequence). CDR3 sequence: CASSQDFSGNNEQFF. In DNA, the CDR3 is TGTGCCAGCAGCCAAGATTTCAGCGGGAACAATGAGCAGTTCTTC.

The CDR3 coding sequence is TGTGCCAGCAGCCAAGATTTCCTCCCCACTGAACAGGGTCTTGGAAACACCATATATTTT. Translated, it gives CASSQDFLPTEQGLGNTIYF. The V and J genes are TRBV3-1 (or the pseudogene TRBV3-2) and TRBJ1-3; tentatively, D is TRBD1 (6 bases). Germline CDR1 reads LGHDT; CDR2 reads YNNKEL (reference sequence). This CDR3 region has 20 residues. V dropped 0 bases and J dropped 3 bases, with 24 bases sitting between them.

This clone was seen once. This rearrangement joins TRBV3-1 (or the pseudogene TRBV3-2) to TRBJ2-5, with D possibly TRBD2 on 5 matching bases. Germline V gives CDR1 LGHDT, CDR2 YNNKEL (reference sequence). The V end was cut by 3 bases, the J end by 1 base, with 12 bases between. The CDR3 length is 15 residues. For the CDR3, the DNA is TGTGCCAGCAGCCATAGGACTGGTAGCCAAGAGACCCAGTACTTC. Translating gives CASSHRTGSQETQYF.

This clone was seen a few times. The chain employs TRBV3-1 (or the pseudogene TRBV3-2) and TRBJ2-1; TRBD2 agrees at 7 bases. CDR3 length equals 12 residues. The junction had 3 bases not matched to a gene; V was cut back by 4 bases and J by 9 bases. Germline-derived CDR1 and CDR2 are LGHDT and YNNKEL (reference sequence). The CDR3 region is CASSPWGGEQFF. The DNA for the CDR3 is TGTGCCAGCAGCCCCTGGGGGGGTGAGCAGTTCTTC.